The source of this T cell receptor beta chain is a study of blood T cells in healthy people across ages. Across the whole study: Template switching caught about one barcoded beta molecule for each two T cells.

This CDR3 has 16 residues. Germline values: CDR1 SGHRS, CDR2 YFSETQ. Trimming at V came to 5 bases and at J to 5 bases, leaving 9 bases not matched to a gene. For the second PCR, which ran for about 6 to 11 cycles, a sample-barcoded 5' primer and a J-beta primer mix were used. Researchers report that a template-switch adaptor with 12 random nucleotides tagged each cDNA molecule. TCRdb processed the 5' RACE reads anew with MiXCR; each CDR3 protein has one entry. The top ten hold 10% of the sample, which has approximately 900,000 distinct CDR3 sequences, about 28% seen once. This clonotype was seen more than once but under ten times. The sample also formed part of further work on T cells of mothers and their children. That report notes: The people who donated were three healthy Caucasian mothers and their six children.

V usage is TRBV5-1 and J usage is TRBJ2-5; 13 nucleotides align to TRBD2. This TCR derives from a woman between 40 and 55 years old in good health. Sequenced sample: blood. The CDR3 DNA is TGCGCCAGCAGGTTCACTAGCGGGGGGGCCTATGAGACCCAGTACTTC. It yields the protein CASRFTSGGAYETQYF.